This TCR beta chain emerged from a study of blood T cell repertoires in COVID-19. Study-wide background: Sample material is recorded as cDNA or gDNA derived from T cells, B-cell-depleted T cells, or PBMCs.

V lost 2 bases to trimming and J lost 0 bases; unmatched junction nucleotides: 11. The CDR3 totals 18 residues. CDR1 and CDR2 (germline): SGHRS, YFSETQ. The repertoire was sequenced with immunoSEQ multiplex PCR; TCRdb's copy has only in-frame clones and lacks some. The sample holds 150,000 to 200,000 clones, under 85% seen once. This clone was observed once. This chain links TRBV5-1 with TRBJ2-3, with 8 bases lining up with TRBD2. This clonotype originated in a man between 50 and 59 years old who had recovered from COVID-19. The sample consisted of PBMCs or T cells enriched from blood (not recorded which). This CDR3 reads CASSLGTGGGGSTDTQYF. The CDR3 bases are TGCGCCAGCAGCTTAGGAACCGGTGGCGGGGGGAGCACAGATACGCAGTATTTT.